This record looks at one TCR beta chain sequence and its context. This sample was included in a study of blood T cell repertoires in COVID-19. Study at large: T cells, B-cell-depleted T cells, or PBMCs supplied cDNA or gDNA.

This CDR3 spans 13 amino acids. V was trimmed by 8 bases and J by 0 bases, leaving 11 bases between them. Per the germline V gene, CDR1 is MNHEY and CDR2 is SVGAGI. TCRdb's copy holds only in-frame clones and misses some; the assay was immunoSEQ multiplex PCR. Of about 220,000 clones listed, approximately 82% are singletons. The sample taken for sequencing was peripheral blood. The receptor was isolated from a woman older than 75 with acute or convalescent COVID-19. The gene calls are TRBV6-5 and TRBJ2-7; D perhaps matches TRBD1 (6 bases). CDR3 coding DNA: TGTGCCAGCCTCCGGACAGACTCCTACGAGCAGTACTTC. This gives the protein CASLRTDSYEQYF.